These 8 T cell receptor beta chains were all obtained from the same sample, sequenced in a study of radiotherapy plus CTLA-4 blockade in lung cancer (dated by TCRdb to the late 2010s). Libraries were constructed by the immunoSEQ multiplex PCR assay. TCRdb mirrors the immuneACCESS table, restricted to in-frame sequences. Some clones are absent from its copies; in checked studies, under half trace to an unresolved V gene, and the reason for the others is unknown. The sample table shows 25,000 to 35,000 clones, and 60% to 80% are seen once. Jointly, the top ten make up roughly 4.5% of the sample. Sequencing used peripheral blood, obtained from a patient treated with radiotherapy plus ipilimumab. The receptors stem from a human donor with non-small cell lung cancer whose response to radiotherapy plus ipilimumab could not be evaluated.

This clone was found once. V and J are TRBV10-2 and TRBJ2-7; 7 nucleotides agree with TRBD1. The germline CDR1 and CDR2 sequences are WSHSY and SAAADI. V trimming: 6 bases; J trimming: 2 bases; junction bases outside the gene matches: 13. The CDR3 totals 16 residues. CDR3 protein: CASSEHRGSSTYEQYF. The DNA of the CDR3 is TGCGCCAGCAGCGAACACAGGGGCTCGAGTACCTACGAGCAGTACTTC.

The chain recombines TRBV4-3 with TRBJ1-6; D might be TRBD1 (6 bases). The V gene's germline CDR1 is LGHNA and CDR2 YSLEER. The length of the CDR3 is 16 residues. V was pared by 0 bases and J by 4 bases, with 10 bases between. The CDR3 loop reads CASSQDGQKYNSPLHF. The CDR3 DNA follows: TGCGCCAGCAGCCAAGATGGACAGAAATATAATTCACCCCTCCACTTT.

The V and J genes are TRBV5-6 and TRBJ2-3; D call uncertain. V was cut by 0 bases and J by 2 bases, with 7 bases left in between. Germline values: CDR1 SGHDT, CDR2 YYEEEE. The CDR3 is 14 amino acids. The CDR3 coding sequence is TGTGCCAGCAGCTTGGGACTGAACACAGATACGCAGTATTTT. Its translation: CASSLGLNTDTQYF.

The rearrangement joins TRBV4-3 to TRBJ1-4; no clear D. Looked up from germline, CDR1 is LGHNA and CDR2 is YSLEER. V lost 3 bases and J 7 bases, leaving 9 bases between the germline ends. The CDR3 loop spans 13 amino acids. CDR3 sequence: CASSHLGTEKLFF. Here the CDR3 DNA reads TGCGCCAGCAGCCACCTGGGCACTGAAAAACTGTTTTTT.

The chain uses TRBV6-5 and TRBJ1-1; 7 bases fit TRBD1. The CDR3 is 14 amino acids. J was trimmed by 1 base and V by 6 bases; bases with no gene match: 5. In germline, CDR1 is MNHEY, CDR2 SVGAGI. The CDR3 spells CASRQRDRNTEAFF. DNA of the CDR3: TGTGCCAGCAGACAGAGGGACAGGAACACTGAAGCTTTCTTT.

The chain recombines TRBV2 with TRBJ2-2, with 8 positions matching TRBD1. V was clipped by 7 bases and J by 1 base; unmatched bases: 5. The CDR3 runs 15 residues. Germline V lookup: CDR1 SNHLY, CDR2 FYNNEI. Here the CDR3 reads CASTRQGLNTGELFF. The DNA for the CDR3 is TGTGCCAGCACCCGACAGGGGCTGAACACCGGGGAGCTGTTTTTT.

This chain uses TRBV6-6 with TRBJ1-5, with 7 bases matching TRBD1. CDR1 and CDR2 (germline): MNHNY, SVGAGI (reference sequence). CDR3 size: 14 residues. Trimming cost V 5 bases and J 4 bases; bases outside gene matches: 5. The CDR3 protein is CASSAGQLNQPQHF. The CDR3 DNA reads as TGTGCCAGCAGTGCGGGACAGCTGAATCAGCCCCAGCATTTT.

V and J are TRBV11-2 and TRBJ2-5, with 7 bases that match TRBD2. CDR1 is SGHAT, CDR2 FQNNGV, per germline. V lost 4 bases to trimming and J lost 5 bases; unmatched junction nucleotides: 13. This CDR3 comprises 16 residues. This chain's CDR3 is CASSSGGGGVWETQYF. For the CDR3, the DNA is TGTGCCAGCAGCTCTGGCGGGGGAGGGGTATGGGAGACCCAGTACTTC.